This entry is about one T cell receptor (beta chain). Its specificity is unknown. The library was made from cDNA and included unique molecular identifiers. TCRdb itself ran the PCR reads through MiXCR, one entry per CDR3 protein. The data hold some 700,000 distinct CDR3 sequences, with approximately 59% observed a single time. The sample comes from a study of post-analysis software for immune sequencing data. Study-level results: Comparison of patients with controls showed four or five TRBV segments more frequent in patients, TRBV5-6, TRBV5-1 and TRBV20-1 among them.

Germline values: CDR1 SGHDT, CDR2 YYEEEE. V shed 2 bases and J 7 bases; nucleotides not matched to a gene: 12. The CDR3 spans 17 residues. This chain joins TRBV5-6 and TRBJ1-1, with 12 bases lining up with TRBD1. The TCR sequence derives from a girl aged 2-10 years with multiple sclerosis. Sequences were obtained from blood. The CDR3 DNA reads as TGTGCCAGCAGCTTCGGGACAGGGGGCAATAAGTTTGATGAAGCTTTCTTT. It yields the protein CASSFGTGGNKFDEAFF.